These 25 T cell receptor beta chains came from one sample sequenced in a study of cytomegalovirus exposure and HLA in healthy donors (dated by TCRdb to 2016 to 2017). Receptors were amplified or captured by the immunoSEQ multiplex PCR assay. For the multiplex PCR, a mixture combining 60 forward primers for TCR Vbeta segments and 13 reverse primers for TCR Jbeta segments was used. TCRdb's version of the immuneACCESS table is confined to in-frame rearrangements and falls short of the full clone set. An unresolved V gene accounts for under half of the shortfall where checked; the remainder is of unknown origin. The sample profile shows nearly 300,000 clones; 86% of them were found once. The top ten hold around 4.2% of the sample. The specimen was PBMCs. The receptor source for this set is a man in his forties in good health and CMV-seropositive.

The chain carries TRBV6-5 and TRBJ2-7; TRBD2 might be the D (5 bases). This CDR3 has 15 amino acids. The V and J ends lost 5 bases and 4 bases respectively, with 18 bases between them. The germline V gene has CDR1 MNHEY and CDR2 SVGAGI. CDR3 in amino acids: CASSPKFGLPYEQYF. CDR3 DNA sequence: TGTGCCAGCAGTCCGAAGTTTGGACTGCCGTACGAGCAGTACTTC.

The CDR3 protein is CASSYPGRNTEAFF. The CDR3 region has the DNA TGTGCCAGCAGTTACCCTGGGAGGAACACTGAAGCTTTCTTT. The chain couples TRBV6-5 to TRBJ1-1; no reliable D call. Germline V gene lookup returns CDR1 MNHEY and CDR2 SVGAGI. Trimming removed 2 bases at V and 1 base at J, with 8 bases between. The CDR3 consists of 14 residues.

This clone was seen more than once but under ten times. V usage is TRBV7-9 and J usage is TRBJ2-6; 7 nucleotides line up with TRBD1. CDR1 SEHNR and CDR2 FQNEAQ come from the germline V gene (reference sequence). The trim removed 7 bases at V and 2 bases at J, leaving 8 bases unmatched. This CDR3 has 16 residues. This chain's CDR3 is CASTIEGAPGANVLTF. DNA for the CDR3: TGTGCCAGCACCATAGAGGGGGCCCCTGGGGCCAACGTCCTGACTTTC. The whole variable domain, filled in from reference TRBV7-9 and TRBJ2-6, reads DTGVSQNPRHKITKRGQNVTFRCDPISEHNRLYWYRQTLGQGPEFLTYFQNEAQLEKSRLLSDRFSAERPKGSFSTLEIQRTEQGDSAMYLCASTIEGAPGANVLTFGAGSRLTVL.

The CDR3 protein is CASSSDPFTARNTIYF. For the CDR3, the DNA is TGCGCCAGCAGCAGCGACCCGTTCACCGCCCGGAACACCATATATTTT. The chain carries TRBV5-1 and TRBJ1-3; D not certain. CDR3 length: 16 residues. V was trimmed by 4 bases and J by 7 bases, leaving 21 bases between them. From germline, CDR1 is SGHRS and CDR2 YFSETQ.

The chain combines TRBV27 with TRBJ1-2, with 8 positions matching TRBD1. CDR3 length: 15 amino acids. Germline assignment: CDR1 MNHEY and CDR2 SMNVEV (reference sequence). J lost 8 bases, V lost 4 bases, and 12 bases had no gene match. The CDR3: CASSSLIDRGGGYTF. Written as DNA, the CDR3 is TGTGCCAGCAGTTCCCTGATTGACAGGGGTGGCGGCTACACCTTC.

The chain employs TRBV12-5 and TRBJ2-1; D is possibly TRBD1 (6 bases). The germline V gene has CDR1 LGHNT and CDR2 FRNRAP. This CDR3 contains 12 residues. Between the trimmed V and J ends, which lost 6 bases and 9 bases, there was a span of 12 bases. The CDR3 coding sequence is TGTGCTAGTGGGCCGACAGGAGGTGAGCAGTTCTTC. It yields the protein CASGPTGGEQFF.

The rearrangement joins TRBV9 to TRBJ2-7; TRBD2 might be the D (6 bases). There are 13 residues in the CDR3. The V gene lost 3 bases and the J gene lost 4 bases, with 11 bases spanning the gap. Germline values: CDR1 SGDLS, CDR2 YYNGEE. The chain's CDR3 is CASSETSSYEQYF. The CDR3 region has the DNA TGTGCCAGCAGCGAGACTAGTAGTTACGAGCAGTACTTC.

J is TRBJ2-2 and V is TRBV7-6, with a tentative D call TRBD1 (5 bases). This CDR3 is built from 14 residues. The V gene lost 5 bases and the J gene lost 1 base, with 8 bases spanning the gap. Germline V gene data show CDR1 as SGHVS and CDR2 as FNYEAQ. Written as DNA, the CDR3 is TGTGCCAGCAGCCCTGGACAGAACACCGGGGAGCTGTTTTTT. It translates to CASSPGQNTGELFF.

The rearrangement joins TRBV2 to TRBJ2-7; the match to TRBD1 covers 9 bases. The junction had 13 bases not matched to a gene; V was cut back by 6 bases and J by 7 bases. From germline, CDR1 is SNHLY and CDR2 FYNNEI. CDR3 length: 15 residues. This chain's CDR3 is CASRTSRDREGEQYF. The DNA of the CDR3 is TGTGCCAGCAGGACCTCCCGGGACAGGGAGGGAGAGCAGTACTTC. The full variable domain, with the rest looked up from reference TRBV2 and TRBJ2-7, is EPEVTQTPSHQVTQMGQEVILRCVPISNHLYFYWYRQILGQKVEFLVSFYNNEISEKSEIFDDQFSVERPDGSNFTLKIRSTKLEDSAMYFCASRTSRDREGEQYFGPGTRLTVT.

The chain uses TRBV30 and TRBJ1-2, with 10 bases lining up with TRBD1. With V trimmed by 2 bases and J by 4 bases, 10 bases remained unmatched. CDR3 length equals 16 residues. Germline V gene sequence: CDR1 GTSNPN, CDR2 SVGIG (reference sequence). The CDR3 nucleotides read TGTGCCTGGAGTAGCCCCCGAGACAGGGGGCTCTATGGCTACACCTTC. As protein: CAWSSPRDRGLYGYTF.

This rearrangement joins TRBV15 to TRBJ2-2, with D uncertain. Germline lookup yields CDR1 LNHNV and CDR2 YYDKDF (reference sequence). The CDR3 sequence is 13 residues long. V lost 10 bases and J 5 bases, leaving 14 bases between the germline ends. Here the CDR3 DNA reads TGTGCCATCATCCCCGACGGGACCGGGGAGCTGTTTTTT. This gives the protein CAIIPDGTGELFF.

Written as DNA, the CDR3 is TGTGCCAGCAGCGGGCCATCCTACGAGCAGTACTTC. Translating gives CASSGPSYEQYF. This chain connects TRBV11-3 to TRBJ2-7; D is unclear. Germline V gene sequence: CDR1 SGHNT, CDR2 YENEEA. V dropped 5 bases and J dropped 1 base, with 6 bases sitting between them. This CDR3 is 12 amino acids long.

The table lists this clone with a few counts. V usage is TRBV27 and J usage is TRBJ1-4, with TRBD1 matching 7 bases. With 8 bases clipped from V and 3 bases from J, the junction kept 9 bases outside the gene matches. Looked up from germline, CDR1 is MNHEY and CDR2 is SMNVEV (reference sequence). The CDR3 totals 15 residues. The CDR3 here is CASGNTGVPNEKLFF. CDR3 sequence (DNA): TGTGCCAGCGGAAATACAGGGGTCCCTAATGAAAAACTGTTTTTT.

V is TRBV27 and J is TRBJ2-3; 7 bases are a match to TRBD1. The CDR3 consists of 18 residues. With V trimmed by 4 bases and J by 2 bases, 15 bases remained unmatched. Germline-derived CDR1 and CDR2 are MNHEY and SMNVEV (reference sequence). The chain's CDR3 is CASSSTLLAGGNTDTQYF. The DNA for the CDR3 is TGTGCCAGCAGTTCGACCCTCCTGGCAGGGGGTAACACAGATACGCAGTATTTT.

The V gene is TRBV6-5, the J gene TRBJ2-1; tentative D call: TRBD2 (6 bases). CDR3 length: 16 residues. V lost 0 bases to trimming and J lost 4 bases, with 13 bases between them. Germline loops: CDR1 MNHEY, CDR2 SVGAGI. This chain's CDR3 is CASSYSGGAMYNEQFF. DNA of the CDR3: TGTGCCAGCAGTTACTCGGGGGGAGCGATGTACAATGAGCAGTTCTTC.

The chain carries TRBV5-4 and TRBJ1-1; possible D gene TRBD1, 5 bases. The ends were cut back, 0 bases at V and 4 bases at J, with 10 bases in the middle. This CDR3 is built from 14 residues. The germline V gene encodes CDR1 SGHNT and CDR2 YYREEE (reference sequence). The DNA for the CDR3 is TGTGCCAGCAGCTTGGGGCAGGGAGGCACTGAAGCTTTCTTT. The encoded protein is CASSLGQGGTEAFF.

This rearrangement joins TRBV4-3 to TRBJ2-1; the D gene is possibly TRBD2 (5 bases). The germline V gene has CDR1 LGHNA and CDR2 YSLEER. The CDR3 is made up of 15 amino acids. Between the trimmed V and J ends, which lost 1 base and 3 bases, there was a span of 10 bases. Here the CDR3 reads CASSQADSDYNEQFF. In DNA, the CDR3 is TGCGCCAGCAGCCAAGCGGACTCAGACTACAATGAGCAGTTCTTC.

This sequence joins TRBV2 and TRBJ1-2; D might be TRBD1 (5 bases). Trimming cost V 6 bases and J 8 bases, with 13 bases left between them. This CDR3 comprises 12 residues. The germline gives CDR1 SNHLY, CDR2 FYNNEI. In nucleotides, the CDR3 is TGTGCCAGCAGGCAGGGTGGCAGCGGCTACACCTTC. Translating gives CASRQGGSGYTF. The variable domain in full, completed from reference TRBV2 and TRBJ1-2, reads EPEVTQTPSHQVTQMGQEVILRCVPISNHLYFYWYRQILGQKVEFLVSFYNNEISEKSEIFDDQFSVERPDGSNFTLKIRSTKLEDSAMYFCASRQGGSGYTFGSGTRLTVV.

About this clone itself: Other nucleotide sequences in the sample specify the same CDR3. This chain joins TRBV5-6 and TRBJ1-2; TRBD1 aligns across 7 bases. The CDR3 length is 15 residues. Germline CDR1 is SGHDT and CDR2 is YYEEEE. V trimming: 1 base; J trimming: 4 bases; junction bases outside the gene matches: 7. CDR3 loop: CASSLLGNRGYGYTF. CDR3 bases: TGTGCCAGCAGCTTGTTAGGTAACAGGGGCTATGGCTACACCTTC.

This clone appeared a few times. The chain uses TRBV5-5 and TRBJ1-5; TRBD1 is a possible D gene (6 bases). The CDR3 has 15 amino acids. The V and J ends lost 2 bases and 4 bases respectively, with 13 bases between them. Germline CDR1 reads SGHKS; CDR2 reads YYEKEE (reference sequence). CDR3 DNA sequence: TGTGCCAGCAGCTTCACAGGGTTGGAAAATCAGCCCCAGCATTTT. Its protein product is CASSFTGLENQPQHF.

The chain combines TRBV15 with TRBJ1-4; D gene ambiguous. Trimming left V 1 base short and J 5 bases short, with 11 bases between. Germline V CDR1 and CDR2: LNHNV, YYDKDF (reference sequence). The CDR3 sequence is 15 residues long. CDR3 sequence: CATSRVTGWNEKLFF. Written as DNA, the CDR3 is TGTGCCACCAGCAGAGTTACGGGGTGGAATGAAAAACTGTTTTTT.

The chain links TRBV6-5 to TRBJ1-2; tentatively, D is TRBD1 (6 bases). The CDR3 length is 15 residues. Germline assignment: CDR1 MNHEY and CDR2 SVGAGI. V was shortened by 2 bases and J by 6 bases, with 16 bases between the two germline ends. CDR3: CASSYRTAVLDGYTF. The CDR3 coding sequence is TGTGCCAGCAGTTACAGGACAGCCGTATTGGATGGCTACACCTTC.

This sequence joins TRBV28 and TRBJ2-7; no firm D call. The germline V gene encodes CDR1 MDHEN and CDR2 SYDVKM. Between the trimmed V and J ends, which lost 10 bases and 6 bases, there was a span of 25 bases. This CDR3 comprises 15 residues. The CDR3 DNA follows: TGTGCCACCTTTTCCCAGGTGCCATTTCGGCTCGAGCAGTACTTC. Translating it yields CATFSQVPFRLEQYF. Complete variable domain (other parts from reference TRBV28 and TRBJ2-7): DVKVTQSSRYLVKRTGEKVFLECVQDMDHENMFWYRQDPGLGLRLIYFSYDVKMKEKGDIPEGYSVSREKKERFSLILESASTNQTSMYLCATFSQVPFRLEQYFGPGTRLTVT.

The V and J genes are TRBV28 and TRBJ1-2; 8 positions agree with TRBD1. This CDR3 has 15 amino acids. Per the germline V gene, CDR1 is MDHEN and CDR2 is SYDVKM. V shed 4 bases and J 1 base; nucleotides not matched to a gene: 5. CDR3 DNA: TGTGCCAGCAGTTCGGACAGGGTTCTTAACTATGGCTACACCTTC. Its protein is CASSSDRVLNYGYTF.

V usage is TRBV10-2 and J usage is TRBJ2-7; 10 bases agree with TRBD2. V shed 2 bases, J shed 6 bases, and the junction held 10 bases outside the gene matches. CDR1 is WSHSY and CDR2 is SAAADI in the germline V gene. The CDR3 loop spans 16 amino acids. CDR3 nucleotides: TGCGCCAGCAGTGAGCCCAGGGCTAGCGGGAGAAGCGAGCAGTACTTC. Its protein is CASSEPRASGRSEQYF.